This T cell receptor (beta chain) is from a study of T cell responses to AZD1222 COVID-19 vaccine. The germline V gene has CDR1 SEHNR and CDR2 FQNEAQ (reference sequence). V lost 2 bases to trimming and J lost 2 bases, with 11 bases between them. This CDR3 contains 15 residues. Method: immunoSEQ multiplex PCR; TCRdb's copy keeps in-frame clones and lacks some. The sample includes around 110,000 clones, around 91% seen only once; the top ten take about 20%. This clone was seen just once. As yet, its antigen is unknown. General study findings and limits: CD4 TCRs covered the whole spike, strongest at regions 160-218 and 743-854. Only after the peak T cell response were repertoires sampled.

V usage is TRBV7-9 and J usage is TRBJ2-3; D not certain. Material: peripheral blood, obtained on day 0 of AZD1222 vaccination. This receptor was obtained from an adult in good health. CDR3 protein: CASSLSENPTDTQYF. CDR3 nucleotide sequence: TGTGCCAGCAGCTTATCTGAAAACCCCACAGATACGCAGTATTTT. The full variable domain, in which reference TRBV7-9 and TRBJ2-3 provide the parts outside the CDR3, is DTGVSQNPRHKITKRGQNVTFRCDPISEHNRLYWYRQTLGQGPEFLTYFQNEAQLEKSRLLSDRFSAERPKGSFSTLEIQRTEQGDSAMYLCASSLSENPTDTQYFGPGTRLTVL.